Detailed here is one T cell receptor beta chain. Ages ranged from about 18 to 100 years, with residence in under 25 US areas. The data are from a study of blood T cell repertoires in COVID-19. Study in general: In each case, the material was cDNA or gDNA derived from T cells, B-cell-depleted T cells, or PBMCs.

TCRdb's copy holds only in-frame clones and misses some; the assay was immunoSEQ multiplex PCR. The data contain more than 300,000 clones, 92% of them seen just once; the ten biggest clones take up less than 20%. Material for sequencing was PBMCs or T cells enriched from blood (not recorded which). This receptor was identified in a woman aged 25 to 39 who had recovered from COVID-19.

The CDR3 protein is CSARNWRYF. The CDR3 DNA is TGCAGTGCTCGCAACTGGAGGTACTTC. The genes are TRBV20-1 and TRBJ2-5; D is unresolved. This CDR3 contains 9 residues. CDR1 and CDR2 (germline): DFQATT, SNEGSKA (reference sequence). The ends were cut back, 5 bases at V and 13 bases at J, with 11 bases in the middle.